This TCR beta chain was found in a study of cytomegalovirus exposure and HLA in healthy donors. Study-wide results and caveats: By HLA locus, TCR association rates varied in a later analysis, with DRB1 showing the most and HLA-C the fewest.

13 Jbeta primers and 60 Vbeta primers were used for the PCR. Sequenced by immunoSEQ multiplex PCR; TCRdb stores in-frame clones only, minus some. The sample has roughly 150,000 clones; about 64% are singletons. Of note for this clone: The antigen is unknown.

Trimming removed 4 bases from V and 8 bases from J, with 11 bases in between. This CDR3 has 12 residues. From germline, CDR1 is LNHDA and CDR2 SQIVND (reference sequence). The specimen was PBMCs. The clonotype comes from a woman aged 25 to 39 in good health and CMV-seropositive. The chain employs TRBV19 and TRBJ1-1; no reliable D call. CDR3 region: CASSTSGPEAFF. The CDR3 DNA reads TGTGCCAGTAGTACATCAGGTCCCGAAGCTTTCTTT.